A single TCR beta chain is shown here with its context. This specimen belongs to a study of blood T cell repertoires in COVID-19. Study summary: Acute-phase and convalescent COVID-19 samples originated in the United States, Italy and Spain. T cells, B-cell-depleted T cells, or PBMCs provided the cDNA or gDNA that served as material.

Germline CDR1 GTSNPN, CDR2 SVGIG (reference sequence). V shed 1 base and J shed 4 bases, with 4 bases lying between them. CDR3 length: 12 residues. Original handling: Reference gene primer amplification gave estimated nucleated cell counts. Libraries were prepared by immunoSEQ multiplex PCR; TCRdb keeps only in-frame clonotypes and omits some of them. The D gene and trimming were derived from the DNA, and the V and J assignments and clone size from that table. The table lists roughly 250,000 clones, about 86% of them singletons. The sequence came from a man in his fifties with active or convalescent COVID-19. The chain has TRBV30 and TRBJ1-4; no clear D. The source material was peripheral blood. The CDR3 region is CAWSGSNEKLFF. The CDR3 nucleotides are TGTGCCTGGAGTGGGAGTAATGAAAAACTGTTTTTT.